This T cell receptor (beta chain) emerged from a study of T cells in tumors after PD-1 blockade. The V gene lost 2 bases and the J gene lost 3 bases, with 6 bases spanning the gap. Per the germline V gene, CDR1 is SGHTA and CDR2 is FQGTGA. The CDR3 is 13 amino acids. This clone has a single count. Profiling relied on immunoSEQ multiplex PCR, and the TCRdb table lists in-frame clones only, not all of them. This table holds tens of thousands of clones, roughly four fifths found once. The origin of this receptor is a human donor with basal cell carcinoma. The chain links TRBV7-3 to TRBJ2-3, with unresolved D. Sequenced here: PBMCs, sampled after anti-PD-1 treatment. This chain's CDR3 is CASSLVRTDTQYF. The CDR3 bases are TGTGCCAGCAGCTTAGTACGAACAGATACGCAGTATTTT.